These T cell receptor beta chains were read from a single sample in a study of blood T cells in healthy people across ages. TCRdb redid the calling of the 5' RACE reads with MiXCR, one entry per CDR3 protein. The sample contains 750,000 to 1,000,000 distinct CDR3 sequences, 25% to 30% of which appear only once. This sample also appeared in a second study, on T cells of mothers and their children.

The sequenced material came from blood. Receptors originate from a woman aged 40 to 49 in good health. CDR3s include the opening cysteine and the closing phenylalanine or tryptophan. The D gene is left open where the match is weak. Expanded clones get a size class; other rows say once, few or many, or leave the size out.

CDR3 length: 15
J gene: TRBJ2-5
D gene: NA
V gene: TRBV24-1
clone size: many
CDR3 DNA: TGTGCCACCAGTGATCTTGGGACCCCCGGGGAGACCCAGTACTTC
CDR3 protein: CATSDLGTPGETQYF

CDR3 length: 14
J gene: TRBJ2-7
D gene: NA
V gene: TRBV7-3
clone size: NA
CDR3 DNA: TGTGGCAGCAGCTTAGGGAGAAGCTCCTACGAGCAGTACTTC
CDR3 protein: CGSSLGRSSYEQYF

CDR3 length: 18
J gene: TRBJ1-4
D gene: TRBD1
V gene: TRBV7-9
clone size: few
CDR3 DNA: TGTGCCAGCAGCTTAGGGGACAGGGGGTTAGAAGCTAATGAAAAACTGTTTTTT
CDR3 protein: CASSLGDRGLEANEKLFF

CDR3 length: 15
J gene: TRBJ2-3
D gene: NA
V gene: TRBV20-1
clone size: NA
CDR3 DNA: TGCAGTGCTAGAGGGGCCCGACAGTTCACAGATACGCAGTATTTT
CDR3 protein: CSARGARQFTDTQYF

CDR3 length: 15
J gene: TRBJ2-7
D gene: NA
V gene: TRBV7-6
clone size: NA
CDR3 DNA: TGTGCCAGCAGCTTACACGGGGGTTTCCAAGGCGAGCAGTACTTC
CDR3 protein: CASSLHGGFQGEQYF

CDR3 length: 14
J gene: TRBJ2-7
D gene: TRBD2
V gene: TRBV25-1
clone size: many
CDR3 DNA: TGTGCCAGCAGCGTAGCGGGGGGCTTCCACGAGCAGTACTTC
CDR3 protein: CASSVAGGFHEQYF

CDR3 length: 14
J gene: TRBJ2-7
D gene: NA
V gene: TRBV5-6
clone size: many
CDR3 DNA: TGTGCCAGCAGCGTCGACCCGGGGTTATACGAGCAGTACTTC
CDR3 protein: CASSVDPGLYEQYF

CDR3 length: 17
J gene: TRBJ1-6
D gene: NA
V gene: TRBV9
clone size: few
CDR3 DNA: TGTGCCAGCAGCGTAGCGGTGGGAGGTGGGCGGAATTCACCCCTCCACTTT
CDR3 protein: CASSVAVGGGRNSPLHF

CDR3 length: 16
J gene: TRBJ2-2
D gene: NA
V gene: TRBV7-2
clone size: few
CDR3 DNA: TGTGCCAGCAGCCCATGGGGCAGCTCCAACACCGGGGAGCTGTTTTTT
CDR3 protein: CASSPWGSSNTGELFF

CDR3 length: 12
J gene: TRBJ2-7
D gene: NA
V gene: TRBV20-1
clone size: many
CDR3 DNA: TGCAGTGCTCCCCTAGAAGGCTACGAGCAGTACTTC
CDR3 protein: CSAPLEGYEQYF

CDR3 length: 15
J gene: TRBJ1-1
D gene: TRBD1
V gene: TRBV28
clone size: NA
CDR3 DNA: TGTGCCAGCAGTTCCCACCGACAGGGGAGGGGGGAAGCTTTCTTT
CDR3 protein: CASSSHRQGRGEAFF

CDR3 length: 16
J gene: TRBJ2-3
D gene: TRBD2
V gene: TRBV7-3
clone size: NA
CDR3 DNA: TGTGCCAGCAGTTATACTAGCGGGGTCAGCACAGATACGCAGTATTTT
CDR3 protein: CASSYTSGVSTDTQYF

CDR3 length: 14
J gene: TRBJ1-6
D gene: NA
V gene: TRBV12-3/TRBV12-4
clone size: NA
CDR3 DNA: TGTGCCAGCAGTTTGTCCAGGGGTAATTCACCCCTCCACTTT
CDR3 protein: CASSLSRGNSPLHF

CDR3 length: 13
J gene: TRBJ1-1
D gene: NA
V gene: TRBV5-1
clone size: few
CDR3 DNA: TGCGCCAGCAGCCTAGGATGGGGCGCTGAAGCTTTCTTT
CDR3 protein: CASSLGWGAEAFF

CDR3 length: 16
J gene: TRBJ2-7
D gene: NA
V gene: TRBV5-1
clone size: NA
CDR3 DNA: TGCGCCAGCAGCTTGGTGGCGGGGGCGGGGTCCTACGAGCAGTACTTC
CDR3 protein: CASSLVAGAGSYEQYF

CDR3 length: 16
J gene: TRBJ2-6
D gene: NA
V gene: TRBV4-1
clone size: NA
CDR3 DNA: TGCGCCAGCAGTGAGGCCAGAGGGAGAGGGGCCAACGTCCTGACTTTC
CDR3 protein: CASSEARGRGANVLTF

CDR3 length: 17
J gene: TRBJ1-4
D gene: NA
V gene: TRBV7-2
clone size: NA
CDR3 DNA: TGTGCCAGCAGCTCCTCCCCCTCCTTCCCCTTTAATGAAAAACTGTTTTTT
CDR3 protein: CASSSSPSFPFNEKLFF

CDR3 length: 13
J gene: TRBJ2-4
D gene: TRBD1
V gene: TRBV7-2
clone size: few
CDR3 DNA: TGTGCCAGCAGCTTAGGCCAGGGGGACATTCAGTACTTC
CDR3 protein: CASSLGQGDIQYF

CDR3 length: 18
J gene: TRBJ2-3
D gene: TRBD2
V gene: TRBV28
clone size: NA
CDR3 DNA: TGTGCCAGCAGTTTGAGGGTGCTAGCGGGAGATTTATCAGATACGCAGTATTTT
CDR3 protein: CASSLRVLAGDLSDTQYF

CDR3 length: 13
J gene: TRBJ2-3
D gene: NA
V gene: TRBV7-9
clone size: NA
CDR3 DNA: TGTGCCAGGAGGGATTCTAGCACAGATACGCAGTATTTT
CDR3 protein: CARRDSSTDTQYF

CDR3 length: 11
J gene: TRBJ2-7
D gene: NA
V gene: TRBV19
clone size: NA
CDR3 DNA: TGTGCCAGTAGTATTTCGGGCGAGCAGTACTTC
CDR3 protein: CASSISGEQYF

CDR3 length: 14
J gene: TRBJ1-2
D gene: NA
V gene: TRBV20-1
clone size: many
CDR3 DNA: TGCAGTGCTAGAGTTGCGGGGACCGGCTATGGCTACACCTTC
CDR3 protein: CSARVAGTGYGYTF

CDR3 length: 15
J gene: TRBJ2-2
D gene: TRBD2
V gene: TRBV7-8
clone size: NA
CDR3 DNA: TGTGCCAGCAGCTTAGCAGCGGGGGGCGCCGGGGAGCTGTTTTTT
CDR3 protein: CASSLAAGGAGELFF

CDR3 length: 14
J gene: TRBJ2-1
D gene: TRBD1
V gene: TRBV7-3
clone size: NA
CDR3 DNA: TGTGCCAGCAGCCCAGGGACAGGGTTCAGTGAGCAGTTCTTC
CDR3 protein: CASSPGTGFSEQFF

CDR3 length: 15
J gene: TRBJ1-2
D gene: TRBD1
V gene: TRBV19
clone size: NA
CDR3 DNA: TGTGCCAGTAGTGCCCGGGACAGGGTGTTAAAAGGCTACACCTTC
CDR3 protein: CASSARDRVLKGYTF

CDR3 length: 16
J gene: TRBJ2-2
D gene: TRBD2
V gene: TRBV25-1
clone size: once
CDR3 DNA: TGTGCCAGCAGTGATACTAGCGTTACGAACACCGGGGAGCTGTTTTTT
CDR3 protein: CASSDTSVTNTGELFF

CDR3 length: 13
J gene: TRBJ2-1
D gene: NA
V gene: TRBV10-3
clone size: once
CDR3 DNA: TGTGCCCACGGGCGGACGGATCAAGAGATCCAGTTCTTC
CDR3 protein: CAHGRTDQEIQFF

CDR3 length: 17
J gene: TRBJ2-5
D gene: NA
V gene: TRBV3-1
clone size: NA
CDR3 DNA: TGTGCCAGCAGCCAAGGTGAAGACGGGACCAAAAGGGAGAAGTCGTACTTC
CDR3 protein: CASSQGEDGTKREKSYF

CDR3 length: 13
J gene: TRBJ2-1
D gene: TRBD2
V gene: TRBV27
clone size: NA
CDR3 DNA: TGTGCCAGTGCCCCCGGGGGGGGCCGTGAGCAGTTCTTC
CDR3 protein: CASAPGGGREQFF

CDR3 length: 12
J gene: TRBJ2-1
D gene: TRBD1
V gene: TRBV3-1
clone size: NA
CDR3 DNA: TGTGCCAGCAGCCGGGACAGGTTTGAGCAGTTCTTC
CDR3 protein: CASSRDRFEQFF

CDR3 length: 10
J gene: TRBJ2-7
D gene: NA
V gene: TRBV2
clone size: many
CDR3 DNA: TGTGCCAGCGGGTCGGATGAGCAGTACTTC
CDR3 protein: CASGSDEQYF

CDR3 length: 13
J gene: TRBJ2-5
D gene: NA
V gene: TRBV28
clone size: NA
CDR3 DNA: TGTGCCAGCAGTTTAACAAGGGGACGGGGCCAGTACTTC
CDR3 protein: CASSLTRGRGQYF

CDR3 length: 15
J gene: TRBJ1-4
D gene: NA
V gene: TRBV4-2
clone size: NA
CDR3 DNA: TGTGCCAGCAGCCAAGAAGCAGGATGGGAGGAAAAACTGTTTTTT
CDR3 protein: CASSQEAGWEEKLFF

CDR3 length: 15
J gene: TRBJ2-3
D gene: TRBD2
V gene: TRBV2
clone size: NA
CDR3 DNA: TGTGCCAGCAGTGCTCTAGCGGCTAGCACAGATACGCAGTATTTT
CDR3 protein: CASSALAASTDTQYF

CDR3 length: 12
J gene: TRBJ2-3
D gene: NA
V gene: TRBV29-1
clone size: NA
CDR3 DNA: TGCAGCGTCTCCCTTAGCACAGATACGCAGTATTTT
CDR3 protein: CSVSLSTDTQYF

CDR3 length: 13
J gene: TRBJ2-1
D gene: NA
V gene: TRBV6-5
clone size: few
CDR3 DNA: TGTGCCAGCAGTTACCCTGGGGTAGAGACCCAGTTCTTC
CDR3 protein: CASSYPGVETQFF

CDR3 length: 13
J gene: TRBJ2-5
D gene: NA
V gene: TRBV14
clone size: many
CDR3 DNA: TGTGCCAGCAGCCATCGGGGGAGGGAGACCCAGTACTTC
CDR3 protein: CASSHRGRETQYF

CDR3 length: 14
J gene: TRBJ2-1
D gene: NA
V gene: TRBV10-3
clone size: many
CDR3 DNA: TGTGCCATCAGTGAGTCGATGGGAGCGAATGAGCAGTTCTTC
CDR3 protein: CAISESMGANEQFF

CDR3 length: 14
J gene: TRBJ1-6
D gene: NA
V gene: TRBV5-1
clone size: NA
CDR3 DNA: TGCGCCAGCAGCTTGCGGGGAGCGGATTCACCCCTCCACTTT
CDR3 protein: CASSLRGADSPLHF

CDR3 length: 14
J gene: TRBJ2-7
D gene: TRBD1
V gene: TRBV10-2
clone size: few
CDR3 DNA: TGCGCCAGCGCGACAGGGGGCATCGGGAACGAGCAGTACTTC
CDR3 protein: CASATGGIGNEQYF

CDR3 length: 15
J gene: TRBJ2-5
D gene: TRBD2
V gene: TRBV20-1
clone size: many
CDR3 DNA: TGCAGTGCTAGAGATCATGCTAGCGGGGGGCAGACCCAGTACTTC
CDR3 protein: CSARDHASGGQTQYF

CDR3 length: 13
J gene: TRBJ2-5
D gene: NA
V gene: TRBV5-1
clone size: many
CDR3 DNA: TGCGCCAGCAGCTTAACGGTGGGAGAGACCCAGTACTTC
CDR3 protein: CASSLTVGETQYF

CDR3 length: 17
J gene: TRBJ2-3
D gene: TRBD2
V gene: TRBV7-3
clone size: many
CDR3 DNA: TGTGCCAGCAGCGTGAGGGGAAAGCGGGGGGGCACAGATACGCAGTATTTT
CDR3 protein: CASSVRGKRGGTDTQYF

CDR3 length: 16
J gene: TRBJ2-7
D gene: TRBD1
V gene: TRBV12-3/TRBV12-4
clone size: many
CDR3 DNA: TGTGCCAGCAGTCCCCCACCGGGACAGGGGGCCTACGAGCAGTACTTC
CDR3 protein: CASSPPPGQGAYEQYF

CDR3 length: 16
J gene: TRBJ2-2
D gene: NA
V gene: TRBV25-1
clone size: NA
CDR3 DNA: TGTGCCAGCAGACTTGAAGGTGGGGGTAACACCGGGGAGCTGTTTTTT
CDR3 protein: CASRLEGGGNTGELFF

CDR3 length: 11
J gene: TRBJ1-2
D gene: NA
V gene: TRBV12-3/TRBV12-4
clone size: many
CDR3 DNA: TGTGCCAGCAGCGGAGGGGGTGGCTACACCTTC
CDR3 protein: CASSGGGGYTF

CDR3 length: 13
J gene: TRBJ2-1
D gene: NA
V gene: TRBV3-1
clone size: many
CDR3 DNA: TGTGCCAGCAGAAAGTCCCAGAACAATGAGCAGTTCTTC
CDR3 protein: CASRKSQNNEQFF

CDR3 length: 19
J gene: TRBJ2-5
D gene: NA
V gene: TRBV28
clone size: many
CDR3 DNA: TGTGCCAGCAGTGGCCTCCGGGGCCGGGCGGAATCCGGTTACGAGACCCAGTACTTC
CDR3 protein: CASSGLRGRAESGYETQYF

CDR3 length: 14
J gene: TRBJ2-5
D gene: NA
V gene: TRBV28
clone size: few
CDR3 DNA: TGTGCCAGCAGTCCCGTTGTAGTCGGGGAGACCCAGTACTTC
CDR3 protein: CASSPVVVGETQYF

CDR3 length: 15
J gene: TRBJ2-7
D gene: NA
V gene: TRBV14
clone size: few
CDR3 DNA: TGTGCCAGCAGCCAAGATTATGGGGGGCGCTACGAGCAGTACTTC
CDR3 protein: CASSQDYGGRYEQYF

CDR3 length: 13
J gene: TRBJ1-1
D gene: NA
V gene: TRBV9
clone size: NA
CDR3 DNA: TGTGCCAGCAGCGCCCGGCCGAACACTGAAGCTTTCTTT
CDR3 protein: CASSARPNTEAFF

CDR3 length: 16
J gene: TRBJ2-5
D gene: TRBD1
V gene: TRBV4-2
clone size: NA
CDR3 DNA: TGTGCCAGCAGTCAACCGACAGGGGGCAAGGGGGAGGCCCAGTACTTC
CDR3 protein: CASSQPTGGKGEAQYF

CDR3 length: 12
J gene: TRBJ1-1
D gene: NA
V gene: TRBV7-8
clone size: NA
CDR3 DNA: TGTGCCAGCAGCCGTGTGTACACTGAAGCTTTCTTT
CDR3 protein: CASSRVYTEAFF

CDR3 length: 14
J gene: TRBJ2-5
D gene: NA
V gene: TRBV5-1
clone size: NA
CDR3 DNA: TGCGCCAGCAGCCCGGGATCGAAGCAAGAGACCCAGTACTTC
CDR3 protein: CASSPGSKQETQYF

CDR3 length: 13
J gene: TRBJ1-5
D gene: NA
V gene: TRBV30
clone size: NA
CDR3 DNA: TGTGCCTGGAACTTACAGGGTAATCAGCCCCAGCATTTT
CDR3 protein: CAWNLQGNQPQHF